The source of this T cell receptor beta chain is a study of T-cell reconstitution after alpha-beta-depleted transplantation in children. Preparation of the TCRbeta library involved a method that used unique molecular identifiers. TCRdb re-called the PCR reads through MiXCR, storing one row per CDR3 protein. Of 450,000 to 550,000 distinct CDR3 sequences listed, about an eighth are singletons. In its sample, this clonotype was seen a few times. The ends were cut back, 4 bases at V and 0 bases at J, with 9 bases in the middle. The CDR3 has 14 amino acids. The germline V gene has CDR1 SGHRS and CDR2 YFSETQ.

The starting material was PBMCs, mostly from graft donor cells, obtained 180 days after TCRalphabeta/CD19-depleted stem cell transplant. V usage is TRBV5-1 and J usage is TRBJ2-3, with D perhaps TRBD1 or TRBD2 (5 bases each). This clonotype was obtained from a female patient between 2 and 15 years old who had a stem cell transplant for aplastic anemia, so the T cells may come from the graft donor. The CDR3 coding sequence is TGCGCCAGCAGCGGGGGACCCAGCACAGATACGCAGTATTTT. It is translated as CASSGGPSTDTQYF.